What follows describes a single T cell receptor (beta chain). Its target is unknown. The data derive from a study of CXCR3-negative and CXCR3-positive naive CD8 T cells. Findings of the study overall: Compared with CXCR3-negative naive cells, CXCR3-positive naive cells showed more hydrophobic TRB CDR3s.

Those CD8+ T cells considered naive were CD45RO-CCR7+CD27+CD95-. CDR1 is SGHDN and CDR2 is FVKESK in the germline V gene. The CDR3 sequence is 15 residues long. Via 5' RACE with UMI labels, TRB cDNA libraries were prepared. TCRdb reprocessed the 5' RACE reads; each CDR3 protein has one entry and no DNA is given. Its table records 150,000 to 180,000 distinct CDR3 sequences. V gene TRBV14 combines with J gene TRBJ2-1; TCRdb indicates TRBD2, and absent DNA this call remains unverified. Material: naive CXCR3+ CD8+ T cells from blood. Subset specified: CD45RO-CCR7+CD27+CD95- naive CD8+ T cells expressing CXCR3 (TNR3+). The sequence came from a human donor in good health. Some clones in this sample may be carry-over from other donors' samples. This CDR3 reads CASRTSGSGTLGPFF. Complete variable domain (other parts from reference TRBV14 and TRBJ2-1): EAGVTQFPSHSVIEKGQTVTLRCDPISGHDNLYWYRRVMGKEIKFLLHFVKESKQDESGMPNNRFLAERTGGTYSTLKVQPAELEDSGVYFCASRTSGSGTLGPFFGPGTRLTVL.